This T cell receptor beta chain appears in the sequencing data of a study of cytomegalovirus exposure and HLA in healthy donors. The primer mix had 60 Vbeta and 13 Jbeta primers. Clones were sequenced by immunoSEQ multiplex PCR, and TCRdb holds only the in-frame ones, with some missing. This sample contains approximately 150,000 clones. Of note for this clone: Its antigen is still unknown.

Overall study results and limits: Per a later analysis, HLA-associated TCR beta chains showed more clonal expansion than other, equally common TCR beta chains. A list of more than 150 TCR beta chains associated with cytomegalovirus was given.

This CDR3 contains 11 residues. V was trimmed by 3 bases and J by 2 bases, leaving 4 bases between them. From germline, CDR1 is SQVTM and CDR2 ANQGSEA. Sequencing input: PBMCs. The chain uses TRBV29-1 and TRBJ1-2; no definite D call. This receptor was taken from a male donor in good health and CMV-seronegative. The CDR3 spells CSVDQNYGYTF. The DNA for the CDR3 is TGCAGCGTTGACCAAAACTATGGCTACACCTTC.